The next 11 T cell receptor beta chains were all read from a single sample in a study of blood T cell repertoires in COVID-19. Generated by immunoSEQ multiplex PCR, the TCRdb table keeps only in-frame clones and is missing some. This repertoire shows about 34,000 clones, less than 85% found once; its top ten account for around 13%. Input material: peripheral blood. These receptors were taken from a human donor with acute or convalescent COVID-19. The donor label of this sample is uncertain.

CDR3 bases: TGCGCCAGCAGCTTCGCAAACAGGGACAACGAGCAGTACTTC. Protein product: CASSFANRDNEQYF. The chain combines TRBV5-1 with TRBJ2-7; maybe TRBD1 (6 bases). V lost 2 bases and J lost 5, with 14 bases in between. Germline V gives CDR1 SGHRS, CDR2 YFSETQ. CDR3 size: 14 residues. The full variable domain, its missing parts supplied by reference TRBV5-1 and TRBJ2-7, is KAGVTQTPRYLIKTRGQQVTLSCSPISGHRSVSWYQQTPGQGLQFLFEYFSETQRNKGNFPGRFSGRQFSNSRSEMNVSTLELGDSALYLCASSFANRDNEQYFGPGTRLTVT.

The chain uses TRBV7-2 and TRBJ2-7; D is uncertain. In germline, CDR1 is SGHTA, CDR2 FQGNSA. V lost 5 bases and J lost 2, with 10 bases in between. The CDR3 is 13 amino acids. The CDR3 sequence: CASSKNGPYEQYF. Here the CDR3 DNA reads TGTGCCAGCAGCAAGAATGGCCCCTACGAGCAGTACTTC.

This chain joins TRBV3-1 (or the pseudogene TRBV3-2) and TRBJ1-1, with D maybe TRBD1 (6 bases). CDR3 length: 12 amino acids. V was cut by 1 base and J by 9 bases, with 9 bases left in between. Germline V lookup: CDR1 LGHDT, CDR2 YNNKEL (reference sequence). The CDR3 coding sequence is TGTGCCAGCAGCCAAGTCGGGACACAAGCTTTCTTT. Amino acids: CASSQVGTQAFF.

The chain uses TRBV2 and TRBJ1-1; 8 positions agree with TRBD1. Germline loops: CDR1 SNHLY, CDR2 FYNNEI. J lost 4 bases, V lost 4 bases, and 5 bases had no gene match. The CDR3 sequence is 14 residues long. CDR3 sequence reads: CASSVVTGVTEAFF. Here the CDR3 DNA reads TGTGCCAGCAGTGTAGTGACAGGGGTCACTGAAGCTTTCTTT.

This clone was observed a few times. The chain uses TRBV18 and TRBJ1-5, with 7 bases aligning to TRBD1. The CDR3 spans 16 residues. Germline V gene sequence: CDR1 KGHSH, CDR2 LQKENI. V gave up 2 bases and J gave up 1 base; unmatched junction bases: 5. In nucleotides, the CDR3 is TGTGCCAGCTCACCAACATTGACAGGGAGCAATCAGCCCCAGCATTTT. This gives the protein CASSPTLTGSNQPQHF.

The chain joins TRBV6-5 to TRBJ1-2; 8 nucleotides line up with TRBD1. Unmatched junction bases numbered 7, after V lost 8 bases and J lost 5 bases. Germline CDR1 MNHEY, CDR2 SVGAGI. The CDR3 runs 13 residues. This chain's CDR3 is CASQPRGPYGYTF. In DNA, the CDR3 is TGTGCCAGCCAACCCAGGGGGCCTTATGGCTACACCTTC.

The chain recombines TRBV30 with TRBJ1-2; TRBD1 might be the D (6 bases). Trimming cost V 0 bases and J 4 bases, with 6 bases left between them. CDR1 GTSNPN and CDR2 SVGIG come from the germline V gene (reference sequence). The CDR3 is 12 amino acids. The CDR3 region is CAWSVTGYGYTF. The DNA of the CDR3 is TGTGCCTGGAGTGTGACAGGCTATGGCTACACCTTC.

This clone was found a few times. The rearrangement links TRBV6-6 to TRBJ1-6; no reliable D call. CDR1 MNHNY and CDR2 SVGAGI come from the germline V gene (reference sequence). This CDR3 has 16 amino acids. V shed 4 bases and J shed 6 bases, with 16 bases lying between them. CDR3 residues: CASSSRVRPLNSPLHF. Here the CDR3 DNA reads TGTGCCAGCAGTTCCCGGGTTAGGCCGCTTAATTCACCCCTCCACTTT.

This clone was counted between two and nine times. The J gene is TRBJ1-6, the V gene TRBV28; 8 bases align to TRBD1. This CDR3 contains 20 residues. The germline gives CDR1 MDHEN, CDR2 SYDVKM. Trimming cost V 3 bases and J 0 bases; bases outside gene matches: 13. CDR3 nucleotide sequence: TGTGCCAGCAGTTTCTCGGACAGGGTTTTGATCAGCTCCTATAATTCACCCCTCCACTTT. Amino acid sequence: CASSFSDRVLISSYNSPLHF.

The chain is built from TRBV14 and TRBJ2-1; D is uncertain. The CDR3 length is 11 residues. Trimming pared 2 bases from V and 10 bases from J, leaving 6 bases between. Germline V gene lookup returns CDR1 SGHDN and CDR2 FVKESK. CDR3 in DNA: TGTGCCAGCAGCCAATTTAAAGAGCAGTTCTTC. As protein: CASSQFKEQFF.

The rearrangement joins TRBV12-3 or TRBV12-4 to TRBJ1-2; no clear D gene. Trimming cost V 6 bases and J 2 bases, with 10 bases left between them. The CDR3 consists of 13 residues. CDR3 nucleotide sequence: TGTGCCAGCAGCGAACTCCCGAACTATGGCTACACCTTC. Amino acids: CASSELPNYGYTF.